These T cell receptor beta chains were read from a single sample in a study of cytomegalovirus exposure and HLA in healthy donors. Generated by immunoSEQ multiplex PCR, the TCRdb table keeps only in-frame clones and is missing some. The clone table shows roughly 50,000 clones, with the ten largest holding 6.5% to 8.5%. Sample: PBMCs. The receptors here all came from a woman in her thirties or forties in good health and CMV-seronegative. The CDR3 runs from the conserved cysteine through the conserved F or W. The D gene is left open where the match is weak.

cdr3_length	d_call	v_call	j_call	cdr3_aa	cdr3_nt
15	.	TRBV5-4	TRBJ1-5	CASSWGTGEDQPQHF	TGTGCCAGCAGCTGGGGGACTGGGGAGGACCAGCCCCAGCATTTT
16	TRBD2	TRBV9	TRBJ2-3	CASSPRKASGSDTQYF	TGTGCCAGCAGCCCAAGGAAGGCTAGCGGGAGCGATACGCAGTATTTT
13	TRBD1	TRBV29-1	TRBJ1-1	CSVADRGYTEAFF	TGCAGCGTCGCCGACAGGGGGTACACTGAAGCTTTCTTT
13	.	TRBV29-1	TRBJ2-5	CSGGTGTWETQYF	TGCAGCGGGGGAACCGGGACTTGGGAAACCCAGTACTTC
14	TRBD2	TRBV7-9	TRBJ2-5	CASSLLADQETQYF	TGTGCCAGCAGTCTACTAGCGGACCAAGAGACCCAGTACTTC
13	.	TRBV6-5	TRBJ1-2	CASSSGFNYGYTF	TGTGCCAGCAGTTCCGGTTTTAACTATGGCTACACCTTC
16	TRBD1	TRBV27	TRBJ2-3	CASSPYSQGPAYKQYF	TGTGCCAGCAGTCCCTACTCACAGGGGCCAGCGTATAAGCAGTATTTT
15	TRBD1	TRBV28	TRBJ2-7	CASSPGTGGIPEQYF	TGTGCCAGCAGTCCTGGGACAGGGGGAATCCCCGAGCAGTACTTC
15	.	TRBV2	TRBJ2-7	CASRGISGIPYEQYF	TGTGCCAGCAGGGGAATAAGCGGTATCCCCTACGAGCAGTACTTC
15	TRBD2	TRBV6-1	TRBJ2-7	CASSGARGASYEQYF	TGTGCCAGCAGTGGGGCGCGGGGGGCCTCCTACGAGCAGTACTTC
14	.	TRBV10-3	TRBJ2-5	CAIRAQGSQETQYF	TGTGCCATCAGAGCGCAGGGGAGCCAAGAGACCCAGTACTTC
13	.	TRBV27	TRBJ2-7	CASSRLGPYEQYF	TGTGCCAGCAGCCGACTAGGACCCTACGAGCAGTACTTC
15	TRBD2	TRBV7-3	TRBJ2-2	CASSRAGGNGGELFF	TGTGCCAGCAGTAGAGCGGGAGGAAACGGCGGGGAGCTGTTTTTT
14	.	TRBV7-9	TRBJ2-2	CASSPIEVFGELFF	TGTGCCAGCAGCCCCATCGAGGTTTTCGGGGAGCTGTTTTTT
14	.	TRBV7-2	TRBJ2-5	CASSAQLVRETQYF	TGTGCCAGCAGCGCCCAACTAGTCCGAGAGACCCAGTACTTC
16	.	TRBV4-2	TRBJ2-3	CASSQEGGGLTDKQYF	TGTGCCAGCAGCCAAGAAGGGGGGGGGCTTACAGATAAGCAGTATTTT
14	.	TRBV28	TRBJ2-7	CASIDRDTSYEQYF	TGTGCCAGCATCGACCGGGACACCTCCTACGAGCAGTACTTC
15	.	TRBV27	TRBJ1-1	CASSSSGGQNTEAFF	TGTGCCAGCAGTTCCTCTGGGGGACAGAACACTGAAGCTTTCTTT
17	.	TRBV30	TRBJ1-1	CAWSQDSSPRVNTEDFF	TGTGCCTGGAGCCAGGACAGTTCTCCCCGGGTGAACACTGAAGATTTCTTT
16	.	TRBV7-3	TRBJ2-2	CASSSEGRGNTGELFF	TGTGCCAGCAGCTCCGAAGGGCGGGGGAACACCGGGGAGCTGTTTTTT
14	TRBD1	TRBV27	TRBJ1-5	CASSRTGGGQPQHF	TGTGCCAGCAGCCGGACAGGGGGAGGTCAGCCCCAGCATTTT
14	.	TRBV5-4	TRBJ1-1	CASSLQGINTEAFF	TGTGCCAGCAGCTTGCAGGGGATAAACACTGAAGCTTTCTTT
16	.	TRBV11-1	TRBJ1-6	CASSLGGPGEGSPLHF	TGTGCCAGCAGCTTAGGCGGCCCAGGGGAAGGTTCACCCCTCCACTTT
17	.	TRBV5-1	TRBJ1-3	CASSPGRSPGDGNTIYF	TGCGCCAGCAGCCCGGGGCGCAGCCCGGGAGATGGAAACACCATATATTTT
17	.	TRBV28	TRBJ2-5	CASSHAVAGANQETQYF	TGTGCCAGCAGTCATGCCGTGGCAGGGGCGAACCAAGAGACCCAGTACTTC
15	TRBD1	TRBV4-1	TRBJ1-2	CASTQDRGLSSGYTF	TGCGCCAGCACCCAAGACAGGGGGCTGAGTAGTGGCTACACCTTC
16	TRBD2	TRBV11-2	TRBJ2-1	CASSSIGGTTDNEQFF	TGTGCCAGCAGCTCAATTGGCGGGACTACCGACAATGAGCAGTTCTTC
15	TRBD2	TRBV28	TRBJ2-4	CASRPSGGAKNIQYF	TGTGCCAGCAGACCTAGCGGGGGGGCCAAAAACATTCAGTACTTC